This T cell receptor (beta chain) was identified during a study of chemoradiotherapy in HPV16-positive cancers. About the research overall: Candidate HPV-specific clones and shared TCR motifs came from a couple of HPV16-positive patients. Study observations and caveats: In HPV16-positive patients, HPV-responsive T-cell expansion tracked better recurrence-free survival. Candidate HPV-specific clones and E7-related TCR motifs grew in tumor during treatment.

Libraries were prepared by immunoSEQ multiplex PCR; TCRdb keeps only in-frame clonotypes and omits some of them. Seen here are about 3,500 clones, less than 85% observed once, and the top ten hold 9.1%. The germline CDR1 and CDR2 sequences are SEHNR and FQNEAQ (reference sequence). This CDR3 is 12 amino acids long. Trimming took 4 bases from V and 6 from J, leaving 6 bases between them. Regarding this clone: The antigen is unknown.

J is TRBJ2-2 and V is TRBV7-9; D unclear. This material consisted of tumor tissue, taken from a patient who underwent chemoradiotherapy. This TCR was sampled from a human donor with HPV-associated anogenital cancer. The CDR3 sequence: CASSSLAGELFF. The CDR3, as DNA: TGTGCCAGCAGCTCTTTAGCCGGGGAGCTGTTTTTT.